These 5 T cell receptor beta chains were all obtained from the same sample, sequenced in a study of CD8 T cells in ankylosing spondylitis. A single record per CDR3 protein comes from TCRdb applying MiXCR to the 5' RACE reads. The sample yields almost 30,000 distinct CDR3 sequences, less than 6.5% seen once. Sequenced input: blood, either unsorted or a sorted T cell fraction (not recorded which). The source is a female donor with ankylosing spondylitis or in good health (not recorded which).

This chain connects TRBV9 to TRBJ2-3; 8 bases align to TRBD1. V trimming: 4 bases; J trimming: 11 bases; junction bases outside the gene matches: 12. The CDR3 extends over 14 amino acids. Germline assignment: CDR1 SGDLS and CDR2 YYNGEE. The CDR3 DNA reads TGTGCCAGCAGCCCGGGACAGGCCCTCGGGGGGCAGTATTTT. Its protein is CASSPGQALGGQYF. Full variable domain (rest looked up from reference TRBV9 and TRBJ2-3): DSGVTQTPKHLITATGQRVTLRCSPRSGDLSVYWYQQSLDQGLQFLIQYYNGEERAKGNILERFSAQQFPDLHSELNLSSLELGDSALYFCASSPGQALGGQYFGPGTRLTVL.

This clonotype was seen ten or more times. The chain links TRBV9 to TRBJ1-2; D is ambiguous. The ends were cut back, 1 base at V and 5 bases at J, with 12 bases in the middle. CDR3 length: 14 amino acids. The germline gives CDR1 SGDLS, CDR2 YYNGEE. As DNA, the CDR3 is TGTGCCAGCAGCGTAAGGGAGGGAGGATATGGCTACACCTTC. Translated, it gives CASSVREGGYGYTF.

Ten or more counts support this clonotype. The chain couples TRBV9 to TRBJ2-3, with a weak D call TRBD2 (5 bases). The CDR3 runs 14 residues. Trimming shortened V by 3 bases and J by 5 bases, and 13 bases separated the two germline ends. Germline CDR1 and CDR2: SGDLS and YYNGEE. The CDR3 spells CASSAEAVRDTQYF. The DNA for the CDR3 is TGTGCCAGCAGCGCCGAAGCGGTGAGAGATACGCAGTATTTT.

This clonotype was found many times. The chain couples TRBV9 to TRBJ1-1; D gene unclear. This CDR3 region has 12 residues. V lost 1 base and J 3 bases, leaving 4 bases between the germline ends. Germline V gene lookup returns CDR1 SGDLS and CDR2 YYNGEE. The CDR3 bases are TGTGCCAGCAGCGTATCCGACACTGAAGCTTTCTTT. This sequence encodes CASSVSDTEAFF. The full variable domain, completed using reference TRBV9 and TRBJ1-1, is DSGVTQTPKHLITATGQRVTLRCSPRSGDLSVYWYQQSLDQGLQFLIQYYNGEERAKGNILERFSAQQFPDLHSELNLSSLELGDSALYFCASSVSDTEAFFGQGTRLTVV.

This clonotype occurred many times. CDR3 residues: CASNLAGPSYEQYF. The CDR3 DNA reads TGCGCCAGCAACCTAGCGGGTCCCTCCTACGAGCAGTACTTC. This rearrangement joins TRBV10-1 to TRBJ2-7; 8 bases fit TRBD2. This CDR3 is 14 amino acids long. Trimming removed 7 bases from V and 0 bases from J; junction bases left unmatched: 5. Germline values: CDR1 WNHNN, CDR2 SYGVQD (reference sequence).